Below, 10 T cell receptor beta chains from the same sample are listed, as sequenced in a study of blood T cell repertoires in COVID-19. Here immunoSEQ multiplex PCR was the method, and the copy in TCRdb shows in-frame clones only, minus some. The sample gives roughly 74,000 clones, 70% to 90% of which show up once; less than 45% is in the top ten. The sample comprised peripheral blood. The receptors stem from a man aged 65 to 85 with acute or convalescent COVID-19.

This sequence joins TRBV5-1 and TRBJ2-2; D perhaps matches TRBD1 (6 bases). CDR1 is SGHRS and CDR2 is YFSETQ in the germline V gene. CDR3 length: 15 residues. The V and J ends lost 1 base and 6 bases respectively, with 13 bases between them. CDR3 protein: CASSLSGVGAGELFF. The DNA of the CDR3 is TGCGCCAGCAGCTTGTCAGGGGTTGGGGCCGGGGAGCTGTTTTTT. Combining the CDR3 with reference TRBV5-1 and TRBJ2-2 gives the whole variable domain KAGVTQTPRYLIKTRGQQVTLSCSPISGHRSVSWYQQTPGQGLQFLFEYFSETQRNKGNFPGRFSGRQFSNSRSEMNVSTLELGDSALYLCASSLSGVGAGELFFGEGSRLTVL.

This clone occurred a few times. The chain is built from TRBV11-2 and TRBJ2-4; 9 nucleotides match TRBD2. The V gene end was trimmed by 6 bases and the J gene end by 4 bases; junction bases not matched to a gene: 7. CDR3 length: 15 amino acids. Germline V gene sequence: CDR1 SGHAT, CDR2 FQNNGV. CDR3 nucleotides: TGTGCCAGCAGTTCCGTTAGCGGGAGTAAAAACATTCAGTACTTC. It is translated as CASSSVSGSKNIQYF.

The chain recombines TRBV5-6 with TRBJ1-1; D is ambiguous. The CDR3 has 13 residues. In germline, CDR1 is SGHDT, CDR2 YYEEEE. V was cut by 2 bases and J by 6 bases, with 11 bases left in between. The CDR3 DNA sequence: TGTGCCAGCAGCTTTACCGGGAGGTCTGAAGCTTTCTTT. It specifies CASSFTGRSEAFF. Looking up the rest from reference TRBV5-6 and TRBJ1-1 gives the full variable domain: DAGVTQSPTHLIKTRGQQVTLRCSPKSGHDTVSWYQQALGQGPQFIFQYYEEEERQRGNFPDRFSGHQFPNYSSELNVNALLLGDSALYLCASSFTGRSEAFFGQGTRLTVV.

J is TRBJ1-2 and V is TRBV6-1; D is undetermined. V lost 3 bases, J lost 8 bases, and 7 bases lay in between. The germline CDR1 and CDR2 sequences are MNHNS and SASEGT. The CDR3 consists of 11 residues. In nucleotides, the CDR3 is TGTGCCAGCAGTGAGGTGAGCGGCTACACCTTC. Its translation: CASSEVSGYTF.

The rearrangement uses TRBV27 and TRBJ2-1, with TRBD2 as a possible D gene (5 bases). CDR3 length equals 11 residues. Trimming cost V 5 bases and J 8 bases, with 7 bases left between them. CDR1 is MNHEY, CDR2 SMNVEV, per germline (reference sequence). The CDR3, as DNA: TGTGCCAGCAGTCCGGGGTATGAGCAGTTCTTC. Translation gives CASSPGYEQFF.

CDR3 in amino acids: CASSGGWRSNTEAFF. CDR3 sequence (DNA): TGTGCCAGCAGTGGAGGGTGGCGTAGTAACACTGAAGCTTTCTTT. The chain uses TRBV6-2 or TRBV6-3 and TRBJ1-1; no firm D call. Germline CDR1 is MNHEY and CDR2 is SVGEGT. This CDR3 spans 15 amino acids. The V gene lost 5 bases and the J gene lost 2 bases, with 15 bases spanning the gap.

The chain has TRBV7-2 and TRBJ1-5, with TRBD1 identical over 9 bases. V lost 6 bases and J lost 7; bases outside the gene matches: 7. This CDR3 is built from 14 residues. The V gene's germline CDR1 is SGHTA and CDR2 FQGNSA. This CDR3 is CASRTGTGNQPQHF. The CDR3 bases are TGTGCCAGCAGGACCGGGACAGGGAACCAGCCCCAGCATTTT.

The chain carries TRBV20-1 and TRBJ1-2; D remains unclear. V was cut by 5 bases and J by 2 bases, with 6 bases left in between. The CDR3 runs to 11 residues. Germline loops: CDR1 DFQATT, CDR2 SNEGSKA (reference sequence). The CDR3 bases are TGCAGTGCTCCCCAGAACTATGGCTACACCTTC. Translated, it gives CSAPQNYGYTF.

The chain joins TRBV4-2 to TRBJ1-2, with D perhaps matching TRBD1 (5 bases). In germline, CDR1 is LGHNA, CDR2 YNFKEQ. Trimming took 7 bases from V and 8 from J, leaving 26 bases between them. This CDR3 comprises 16 residues. The CDR3 nucleotides are TGTGCCAGCAACCAGGATATGGCAGGGAGGGGTGCAGGCTACACCTTC. Its protein product is CASNQDMAGRGAGYTF.

The chain uses TRBV5-4 and TRBJ2-1; TRBD2 matches at 13 bases. The germline CDR1 and CDR2 sequences are SGHNT and YYREEE (reference sequence). CDR3 length: 15 residues. V lost 4 bases and J lost 12; bases outside the gene matches: 10. Here the CDR3 reads CASSPPGLAGVGQFF. The CDR3 DNA reads TGTGCCAGCAGCCCGCCCGGACTAGCGGGAGTTGGGCAGTTCTTC.